This is a list of T cell receptor beta chains from one sample in a study of monozygotic twins with inflammatory bowel disease. TCRdb derives one entry per CDR3 protein from the 5' RACE reads, leaving out DNA. This table lists 400,000 or so distinct CDR3 sequences. Sequencing input: blood. The receptor set was obtained from a human donor with ulcerative colitis or Crohn's disease, or a healthy co-twin of an affected twin (not recorded which). The CDR3 runs from the conserved cysteine through the conserved F or W.

>TRBV10-3|TRBJ1-4
CAISDSRTGENEKLFF
>TRBV19|TRBJ2-7
CASSSRDRGPYEQYF
>TRBV20-1|TRBJ2-1
CSAPGGASGRGEQFF
>TRBV20-1|TRBJ1-4
CSAREPAGSNEKLFF
>TRBV13|TRBJ2-1
CASSARAGFSYNEQFF
>TRBV20-1|TRBJ1-5
CSASDQGGGFVHQPQHF
>TRBV5-1|TRBJ1-2
CASSLSGEHGYTF
>TRBV28|TRBJ2-7
CASSHPYPGDHEQYF
>TRBV19|TRBJ2-1
CASSMYNEQFF
>TRBV24-1|TRBJ2-1
CATSSGSLPEQFF
>TRBV2|TRBJ1-5
CASSPGQGGRQPQHF
>TRBV19|TRBJ1-1
CASTPDSFLTEAFF
>TRBV4-2|TRBJ2-2
CASSVRTGDTGELFF
>TRBV4-1|TRBJ1-5
CASSYRAEINNQPQHF
>TRBV5-1|TRBJ2-1
CASSLAGFPQNEQFF
>TRBV5-4|TRBJ1-2
CASSTDAGGYTF
>TRBV4-1|TRBJ2-2
CASSKGLAGFGELFF
>TRBV10-3|TRBJ2-1
CATRQGTDNEQFF
>TRBV6-4|TRBJ1-5
CASSDQANLTYSNQPQHF
>TRBV10-3|TRBJ2-1
CAISESRGETPIRGQFF
>TRBV4-1|TRBJ2-7
CASSQEWGLYEQYF
>TRBV5-1|TRBJ2-1
CASSLVTGDHSYNEQFF
>TRBV2|TRBJ2-5
CASSEQGQETQYF
>TRBV6-1|TRBJ1-1
CASSEAPHTEAFF
>TRBV2|TRBJ1-6
CASSESGTGAGSPLHF
>TRBV5-1|TRBJ2-5
CASSLGGQETQYF
>TRBV13|TRBJ2-6
CASSTWGPPISGANVLTF
>TRBV6-5|TRBJ2-5
CASSYSISQETQYF
>TRBV20-1|TRBJ2-1
CSAREVPDPLGNLPYNEQFF
>TRBV27|TRBJ1-1
CASSFKGGLTEAFF
>TRBV5-1|TRBJ2-1
CASSPGRDLNEQFF
>TRBV3-1|TRBJ1-5
CASSQASSPGQAGQPQHF
>TRBV10-3|TRBJ2-7
CAISGGTGDYEQYF
>TRBV18|TRBJ2-3
CASSTEVRDTQYF
>TRBV3-1|TRBJ2-1
CASSQDWRGRAEQFF
>TRBV11-2|TRBJ2-5
CASSLDPPAGGEETQYF
>TRBV19|TRBJ1-5
CASSIPAGQPQHF
>TRBV7-9|TRBJ2-2
CASSLDWDANTGELFF
>TRBV7-9|TRBJ2-3
CASSPSTTDTQYF
>TRBV7-2|TRBJ2-3
CASSLGTRSTDTQYF
>TRBV19|TRBJ2-1
CASSRVLQGALVNEQFF
>TRBV5-1|TRBJ1-2
CASSLAGDGYTF
>TRBV7-9|TRBJ2-2
CASSLVIGFASLGELFF
>TRBV3-1|TRBJ1-6
CASSQREISYNSPLHF
>TRBV28|TRBJ2-1
CASTLFTPGTGGQFF
>TRBV7-9|TRBJ2-1
CASSFDLAGEDEQFF
>TRBV5-1|TRBJ2-3
CASSLPPWTGTTDTQYF
>TRBV20-1|TRBJ2-7
CSASRFSGGPYEQYF
>TRBV6-6|TRBJ2-7
CATEDRGKSYEQYF
>TRBV5-1|TRBJ2-3
CASSWGKGTDTQYF
>TRBV20-1|TRBJ2-3
CSPLAGGGDTQYF
>TRBV9|TRBJ2-7
CASSVGPGDPYEQYF
>TRBV10-3|TRBJ2-6
CAISEREGHGANVLTF
>TRBV5-1|TRBJ1-2
CASSLKGEAYGYTF
>TRBV7-9|TRBJ1-6
CASSSTGAANSPLHF